The rows below give T cell receptor beta chains drawn from one sample of a study of T-cell reconstitution after alpha-beta-depleted transplantation in children. TCRdb ran MiXCR on the PCR reads and lists one entry per CDR3 protein. Among 550,000 to 800,000 distinct CDR3 sequences listed, around 13% were seen once. The sample in question was PBMCs, obtained before TCRalphabeta/CD19-depleted stem cell transplant. Source of these receptors: a girl aged 2-15 years with congenital amegakaryocytic thrombocytopenia, due to receive a stem cell transplant. Each CDR3 is given with its conserved first and last residue.

TRBV5-1	TRBJ1-1	CASSLAAGMNTEAFF
TRBV5-6	TRBJ2-5	CASVLNLQETQYF
TRBV7-2	TRBJ2-3	CASSPQQGSDTQYF
TRBV20-1	TRBJ2-7	CSAKTATLVGSEQYF
TRBV7-2	TRBJ2-7	CASRQQGLEQYF
TRBV5-1	TRBJ2-5	CASSLFGLQETQYF
TRBV5-1	TRBJ2-1	CASARGGTGKSEQFF
TRBV6-6	TRBJ2-2	CATQTGVSGELFF
TRBV5-1	TRBJ2-7	CASSLAVGIYEQYF
TRBV18	TRBJ2-5	CASSPPYQETQYF
TRBV10-3	TRBJ2-7	CAIADWGTRAYEQYF
TRBV5-1	TRBJ2-1	CASSTGTGDYNEQFF
TRBV5-1	TRBJ2-3	CASSRARAKPGTDTQYF
TRBV20-1	TRBJ2-5	CSAGTSGRARETQYF
TRBV20-1	TRBJ2-1	CSAIVSYNEQFF
TRBV12-3/TRBV12-4	TRBJ2-1	CATSWGRSSYNEQFF
TRBV5-1	TRBJ1-1	CASSLRNTGDNTEAFF
TRBV11-2	TRBJ2-1	CASSSDGSSYNEQFF
TRBV4-1	TRBJ2-2	CASSHITGELFF
TRBV20-1	TRBJ1-4	CSAREVEKLFF
TRBV12-3/TRBV12-4	TRBJ2-1	CASSQLALEKGYEQFF
TRBV20-1	TRBJ2-1	CSGDKRDYNEQFF
TRBV7-2	TRBJ2-5	CASSPGTTETQYF
TRBV5-1	TRBJ2-3	CASSLTSGTDTQYF
TRBV5-1	TRBJ2-3	CASSPSAPADTQYF
TRBV6-6	TRBJ2-7	CAIVLTEVDEQYF
TRBV6-1	TRBJ1-5	CASRVEVAQPQHF
TRBV28	TRBJ2-5	CASSLSGREWETQYF